A selection of T cell receptor beta chains follows, all from one sample in a study of blood T cell repertoires in COVID-19. The table came from immunoSEQ multiplex PCR; TCRdb's copy has only in-frame clones and leaves some out. The table includes under 200,000 clones, about three quarters detected once. Sequencing input: peripheral blood. All receptors derive from a man between 65 and 79 years old with acute or convalescent COVID-19. Each CDR3 is given with its conserved first and last residue. The order of the fields is V gene, clone size, J gene, CDR3 length, CDR3 protein. Expanded clones are given a class, and other clones once, few, many or no size at all.

v_gene: TRBV6-5; abundance: .; j_gene: TRBJ2-3; len: 16; CDR3aa: CASSWDRRYDTDTQYF
v_gene: TRBV12-3/TRBV12-4; abundance: .; j_gene: TRBJ2-1; len: 13; CDR3aa: CASSLGRGGEQFF
v_gene: TRBV6-1; abundance: .; j_gene: TRBJ1-1; len: 14; CDR3aa: CASSEGYGDTEAFF
v_gene: TRBV18; abundance: .; j_gene: TRBJ2-1; len: 15; CDR3aa: CASSPRLTGGDEQFF
v_gene: TRBV11-1; abundance: .; j_gene: TRBJ2-1; len: 15; CDR3aa: CASSFSVQQEGQQFF
v_gene: TRBV27; abundance: .; j_gene: TRBJ2-4; len: 17; CDR3aa: CASSSPSGRAGKNIQYF
v_gene: TRBV5-1; abundance: .; j_gene: TRBJ1-6; len: 16; CDR3aa: CASSLTRGQGNSPLHF
v_gene: TRBV6-1; abundance: .; j_gene: TRBJ1-5; len: 15; CDR3aa: CASSEKGGNNQPQHF
v_gene: TRBV6-1; abundance: .; j_gene: TRBJ2-7; len: 15; CDR3aa: CASSEGQGRPYEQYF
v_gene: TRBV11-2; abundance: .; j_gene: TRBJ2-1; len: 17; CDR3aa: CASSLDQNSGRYNEQFF
v_gene: TRBV19; abundance: few; j_gene: TRBJ2-4; len: 15; CDR3aa: CASSIDQASWNIQYF
v_gene: TRBV19; abundance: .; j_gene: TRBJ1-5; len: 15; CDR3aa: CASSLGGWGNQPQHF
v_gene: TRBV12-3/TRBV12-4; abundance: .; j_gene: TRBJ1-2; len: 13; CDR3aa: CASSSDSVYGYTF
v_gene: TRBV4-3; abundance: few; j_gene: TRBJ1-2; len: 15; CDR3aa: CASSQEGQWQRGYTF
v_gene: TRBV27; abundance: .; j_gene: TRBJ2-7; len: 14; CDR3aa: CASSKSPHNYEQYF
v_gene: TRBV5-5; abundance: many; j_gene: TRBJ2-7; len: 16; CDR3aa: CASSLYRDSKGYEQYF
v_gene: TRBV11-2; abundance: .; j_gene: TRBJ2-7; len: 14; CDR3aa: CASSLSGSFNEQYF
v_gene: TRBV6-5; abundance: .; j_gene: TRBJ1-4; len: 14; CDR3aa: CASSYAWAGEKLFF
v_gene: TRBV6-5; abundance: .; j_gene: TRBJ2-3; len: 13; CDR3aa: CATSGTGVNTQYF
v_gene: TRBV2; abundance: .; j_gene: TRBJ2-2; len: 14; CDR3aa: CASSSGGPTGELFF
v_gene: TRBV5-4; abundance: few; j_gene: TRBJ1-1; len: 13; CDR3aa: CASSPREGAGAFF
v_gene: TRBV4-2; abundance: many; j_gene: TRBJ1-3; len: 15; CDR3aa: CASSYAGGLGNTIYF
v_gene: TRBV6-5; abundance: .; j_gene: TRBJ1-5; len: 12; CDR3aa: CASKAAGGPQHF
v_gene: TRBV4-3; abundance: .; j_gene: TRBJ2-1; len: 14; CDR3aa: CASSQREGLGEQFF
v_gene: TRBV18; abundance: .; j_gene: TRBJ2-2; len: 17; CDR3aa: CASSPRFGTPNTGELFF
v_gene: TRBV4-2; abundance: .; j_gene: TRBJ2-7; len: 12; CDR3aa: CASSGGADEQYF
v_gene: TRBV4-3; abundance: .; j_gene: TRBJ2-3; len: 14; CDR3aa: CASSQTGPTDTQYF
v_gene: TRBV9; abundance: .; j_gene: TRBJ1-2; len: 16; CDR3aa: CASSVAIDRGGEGYTF
v_gene: TRBV11-3; abundance: .; j_gene: TRBJ2-1; len: 17; CDR3aa: CASSLRAGGPSYNEQFF
v_gene: TRBV7-7; abundance: .; j_gene: TRBJ1-6; len: 17; CDR3aa: CASSLDMRTGSDSPLHF
v_gene: TRBV7-2; abundance: few; j_gene: TRBJ2-1; len: 14; CDR3aa: CASSSRLAGGPQFF
v_gene: TRBV12-3/TRBV12-4; abundance: .; j_gene: TRBJ1-6; len: 11; CDR3aa: CASSLNSPLHF
v_gene: TRBV7-9; abundance: .; j_gene: TRBJ2-7; len: 13; CDR3aa: CASTRTGGYEQYF
v_gene: TRBV18; abundance: .; j_gene: TRBJ1-1; len: 19; CDR3aa: CASSPIAPGGLGMNTEAFF
v_gene: TRBV7-9; abundance: .; j_gene: TRBJ2-5; len: 15; CDR3aa: CASSLTGGPRETQYF
v_gene: TRBV7-9; abundance: once; j_gene: TRBJ1-1; len: 15; CDR3aa: CASIPGGTGSTEAFF
v_gene: TRBV6-6; abundance: .; j_gene: TRBJ1-1; len: 13; CDR3aa: CASSGPGATEAFF
v_gene: TRBV5-1; abundance: .; j_gene: TRBJ2-5; len: 14; CDR3aa: CASSRDSTFETQYF
v_gene: TRBV28; abundance: .; j_gene: TRBJ2-3; len: 16; CDR3aa: CASSSSGTGSADTQYF
v_gene: TRBV10-2; abundance: .; j_gene: TRBJ2-1; len: 14; CDR3aa: CASMEGWAGTEQFF
v_gene: TRBV7-9; abundance: .; j_gene: TRBJ1-1; len: 17; CDR3aa: CASSLVAGGYMNTEAFF